This passage covers 9 T cell receptor beta chains from one sample sequenced in a study of vaccination and CD4 T cells after COVID-19. Treatment indicated: roughly ten-day PBMC culture with coronavirus spike peptide pools or control peptides (ViraFEST assay). Sequenced with the Oncomine TCR Beta short-read assay was DNA taken from cultured CD4+ T cells. TCRdb reanalysed the PCR reads using MiXCR and keeps one entry per CDR3 protein. The sample contains 15,000 to 20,000 distinct CDR3 sequences, roughly 60% of which appear only once. The antigens for these receptors are not known. Material for sequencing was CD4+ T cells from blood, cultured in vitro. These receptors came from a human donor who had recovered from COVID-19.

The chain is built from TRBV7-9 and TRBJ2-7; D unresolved. The CDR3 totals 14 residues. Germline loops: CDR1 SEHNR, CDR2 FQNEAQ (reference sequence). V dropped 1 base and J dropped 1 base, with 8 bases sitting between them. CDR3 sequence: CASSLVPDSYEQYF. The CDR3, as DNA: TGTGCCAGCAGCTTAGTGCCAGATTCCTACGAGCAGTACTTC. Supplemented by reference TRBV7-9 and TRBJ2-7, the full variable domain reads DTGVSQNPRHKITKRGQNVTFRCDPISEHNRLYWYRQTLGQGPEFLTYFQNEAQLEKSRLLSDRFSAERPKGSFSTLEIQRTEQGDSAMYLCASSLVPDSYEQYFGPGTRLTVT.

By frequency in the sample, this clonotype is medium-sized. The V and J genes are TRBV7-3 and TRBJ2-1; 7 bases line up with TRBD1. The CDR3 has 14 residues. Germline lookup yields CDR1 SGHTA and CDR2 FQGTGA. The ends lost 2 bases at V and 12 bases at J; junction bases unmatched: 10. In DNA, the CDR3 is TGTGCCAGCAGCTTAGAGGCGGCAGGGGGAGTGCAGTTCTTC. It codes for CASSLEAAGGVQFF.

V and J are TRBV4-1 and TRBJ1-2; no firm D call. V was trimmed by 0 bases and J by 7 bases, leaving 15 bases between them. This CDR3 is built from 15 residues. Looked up from germline, CDR1 is MGHRA and CDR2 is YSYEKL. The CDR3 reads CASSQDGLGSCGYTF. The CDR3 DNA reads as TGCGCCAGCAGCCAAGACGGTCTGGGAAGCTGTGGCTACACCTTC.

This rearrangement joins TRBV6-1 to TRBJ1-4; D gene ambiguous. The CDR3 sequence is 16 residues long. V gave up 6 bases and J gave up 8 bases, with 22 bases separating them. From germline, CDR1 is MNHNS and CDR2 SASEGT. CDR3 loop: CASRGRWYRDGEKLFF. CDR3 sequence (DNA): TGTGCCAGCAGGGGAAGATGGTATAGGGATGGCGAAAAACTGTTTTTT.

This clonotype was observed a handful of times. This chain uses TRBV10-1 with TRBJ2-7; no firm D call. Germline V gene sequence: CDR1 WNHNN, CDR2 SYGVQD (reference sequence). CDR3 size: 14 residues. Deletions cut 2 bases from V and 3 bases from J, with 11 bases between. The CDR3 region has the DNA TGCGCCAGCAGTGAGGACGGTAACCACTACGAGCAGTACTTC. Its translation: CASSEDGNHYEQYF.

J is TRBJ2-1 and V is TRBV11-2, with TRBD2 matching over 9 bases. The CDR3 is 15 residues long. The trim removed 4 bases at V and 9 bases at J, leaving 10 bases unmatched. Germline V CDR1 and CDR2: SGHAT, FQNNGV. CDR3 bases: TGTGCCAGCAGCTCCCTAGCGGGATCCGTGAGTGAGCAGTTCTTC. It encodes CASSSLAGSVSEQFF.

V is TRBV19 and J is TRBJ1-2; 9 nucleotides agree with TRBD1. Per the germline V gene, CDR1 is LNHDA and CDR2 is SQIVND (reference sequence). The ends lost 6 bases at V and 7 bases at J; junction bases unmatched: 6. This CDR3 spans 13 amino acids. The CDR3 DNA reads as TGTGCCAGTAGCCGGGACAGGGAAGGTGGCTACACCTTC. It specifies CASSRDREGGYTF.

The table lists this clonotype with a count of one. This chain connects TRBV7-2 to TRBJ2-6, with a weak D call TRBD1 (5 bases). The CDR3 spans 15 residues. Germline-derived CDR1 and CDR2 are SGHTA and FQGNSA. The V gene lost 1 base and the J gene lost 4 bases, with 8 bases spanning the gap. The CDR3 spells CASSLEGNGANVLTF. CDR3 nucleotides: TGTGCCAGCAGCTTAGAGGGGAACGGGGCCAACGTCCTGACTTTC.

V is TRBV21-1 and J is TRBJ1-6; the DNA was not compared with TRBD1, the D call given in the table. TRBV21-1 represents a pseudogene. The CDR3 runs 15 residues. DNA for the CDR3: TGTGCCAGCAGCATCCCGGGACGGGAAGATTCACCCCTCCACTTT. Encoded protein: CASSIPGREDSPLHF.